This TCR beta chain is from a study of shared clonotypes between healthy human individuals (TCRdb year 2020). Study-level background: Three men and a couple of women, aged 18 to 49 years, made up the cohort. For each donor, CD4 naive and CD4 memory were each given three plates, CD8 naive was given two plates, and CD8 memory was given one plate. Blood TCR repertoires of four to six healthy adults were deeply sequenced to estimate repertoire size and the extent of clonotype sharing between individuals. Different laboratories and diverse techniques were used to prepare libraries and sequence TCR repertoires, to increase sequencing depth and limit assay-specific biases. Between about 0.94 and 10 billion PBMCs per donor were obtained by leukapheresis.

Using the deep immunoSEQ assay, TCR CDR3 regions were amplified from genomic DNA by multiplex PCR. Extracted genomic DNA from each cell subset was distributed evenly across all wells of several immunoSEQ 96-well plates, and each plate was treated as a replicate. For sorted subsets, about 0.2 ug genomic DNA, equal to tens of thousands of T cell genomes, was loaded into each replicate PCR. Purified libraries were quantified with a Qubit 3.0 fluorometer, sized on a Bioanalyzer 2100, and re-quantified with the KAPA Library Quantification kit. Each immunoSEQ 96-well plate was sequenced on its own single-read 150-cycle Illumina NextSeq 550 flow cell. The authors processed their data as follows. Because only junctional sequences without quality scores were contained in the immunoSEQ output, filtering matching that applied to full-length reads could not be performed. To assign V/J genes and CDR3, sequences were annotated against IMGT germline references using PyIR, a Python wrapper for IgBLAST v1.9. Any read was removed if the V/J assignment was weak (E-value above 1e-6), the CDR3 was missing, or the read contained stop codons, out-of-frame junctions, or ambiguous translated residues. V3J clonotypes were defined as sequences sharing the same inferred V gene, J gene, and CDR3 amino acid sequence. To compute the percentage overlap between repertoires, the number of shared unique clonotypes was divided by the size of the smaller repertoire. RTK rarefaction, the Chao1 estimator, and Recon v2.1 estimates of unobserved clonotypes were used to assess repertoire richness. For all TCRbeta clonotypes obtained by the gDNA method from a few donors, generation probabilities were computed with OLGA. As stored in TCRdb, this immuneACCESS dataset retains in-frame rearrangements with V and J assigned. A fraction of the clones does not appear; measured against another copy, unresolved V genes explain less than half of the discrepancy, and the remainder lacks a known reason. V and J calls and clone size are given by that table; D and trimming were obtained from the DNA. The sample has roughly 2,500,000 clones on record, 80% to 95% of them singletons. The ten largest clones capture roughly 0.39% of the sample.

The donors were healthy, HIV-negative adults with no recently reported acute infections or vaccinations. All donors were Caucasian adults living in Nashville, Tennessee, USA. Magnetic negative selection was used to enrich CD4+ T cells, after which naive cells were positively selected on CD45RA and the negative fraction became the memory subset. Blood was obtained by leukapheresis, after which PBMCs were separated by Ficoll-Histopaque density gradient centrifugation and cryopreserved in liquid nitrogen vapor phase. Purity and quantity of every magnetically sorted T cell population were checked by analytical flow cytometry. Genomic DNA was isolated from every sorted fraction and measured by UV absorbance on a Nanodrop 2000c. V drops 6 bases and J drops 0 bases, leaving 11 bases in between. Including the terminal cysteine and phenylalanine, the CDR3 comprises 14 residues. The sequence is cut down to CDR3 DNA, 42 bases in frame from base 1. CDR1 and CDR2, looked up from the germline V gene (reference sequence), are MNHNY and SVGAGI.

The research as a whole found: When a few donors were compared, the shared fraction of clonotypes was around 5% for naive CD4, over 3% for naive CD8, 2.3% for memory CD4, and roughly 0.4% for memory CD8. Compared with non-shared clonotypes, the clonotypes found in all four sorted-subset donors had higher generation probabilities. The genetic and exposure-history diversity represented was limited by the small number of donors. Larger estimated clonotype richness was generally found for naive subsets than for memory subsets. Based on pairwise subsampling, the degree of clonotype sharing among donors was expected to be affected by sequencing depth. Sampling was restricted to blood, and TCR repertoires in tissue are likely to differ from TCR repertoires in blood. Even with the large sequencing depth, rarefaction of the sorted-subset datasets indicated that sequencing was incomplete.

In the case of this clone: The antigen this receptor binds is unknown. Within one base of it there is no much larger clone, and no base qualities were kept.

The specimen was naive CD4+ T cells from PBMCs. The cell subset or site label, read with the paper, signifies: CD45RA+ positively selected. The TCR sequence derives from a man aged 18 to 29 in good health. Some clones in this sample may be carry-over from other donors' samples. The receptor chain draws on TRBV6-6 and TRBJ1-1; TRBD1 could be the D gene, as 5 bases match. The sequenced DNA: TGTGCCAGCAGAGTGACAGCTATGAACACTGAAGCTTTCTTT. This sequence encodes CASRVTAMNTEAFF.